The present entry profiles one T cell receptor (beta chain) with its context. The antigen this receptor binds is unknown. Within one base of it there is no much larger clone, and no base qualities were kept. Trimming takes 1 base off V and 4 bases off J; junction bases not matched to a gene: 4. The CDR1 and CDR2 encoded by the germline V gene are MNHEY and SVGAGI. The CDR3 holds 15 amino acids from the cysteine to the phenylalanine. The entry retains the CDR3 DNA only, 45 bases that are in frame from base 1. The data originate from a study of shared clonotypes between healthy human individuals (dated by TCRdb to between 2020 and 2021). Background on the whole study: The cohort included a few men and a couple of women between 18 and 49 years of age. For each donor, CD4 naive and CD4 memory were each given three plates, CD8 naive was given two plates, and CD8 memory was given one plate. To estimate repertoire size and how much clonotype sharing occurs between individuals, the study deeply sequenced the blood TCR repertoires of five healthy adults. To increase sequencing depth and limit assay-specific biases, different laboratories used diverse techniques to prepare libraries and sequence TCR repertoires. Per donor, leukapheresis produced somewhere between about 0.94 and 9.5 billion PBMCs. On the study overall, not on this receptor specifically: Sampling was restricted to blood, and TCR repertoires in tissue are likely to differ from TCR repertoires in blood. When a few donors were compared, the shared fraction of clonotypes was 5% to 6.5% for naive CD4, approximately 3.3% for naive CD8, about 2.5% for memory CD4, and 0.35% to 0.5% for memory CD8. Pairwise subsampling indicated that sequencing depth was expected to affect the degree of clonotype sharing among donors. Rarefaction of sorted-subset datasets indicated incomplete sequencing despite the large sequencing depth. Clonotypes shared by all four sorted-subset donors showed higher generation probabilities than non-shared clonotypes. Estimated clonotype richness was generally larger for naive than for memory subsets. Because the study included a small number of donors, the genetic and exposure-history diversity represented was limited.

The donors were healthy, HIV-negative adults with no recently reported acute infections or vaccinations. Every donor was a Caucasian adult living in Nashville, Tennessee, USA. CD4+ T cells were enriched by magnetic negative selection; naive cells were then positively selected on CD45RA, and the negative fraction formed the memory subset. Blood was obtained by leukapheresis, after which PBMCs were separated by Ficoll-Histopaque density gradient centrifugation and cryopreserved in liquid nitrogen vapor phase. Analytical flow cytometry was used to check the purity and quantity of each magnetically sorted T cell population. Genomic DNA was isolated from each sorted fraction and quantified by UV absorbance on a Nanodrop 2000c. TCR CDR3 regions were amplified from genomic DNA by multiplex PCR using the deep immunoSEQ assay. Genomic DNA extracted from each cell subset was distributed evenly over all wells of several immunoSEQ 96-well plates, and each plate served as one replicate. Each replicate PCR for sorted subsets received about 180 ng genomic DNA, equal to 28,000 or so T cell genomes. The purified libraries were quantified using a Qubit 3.0 fluorometer, sized with a Bioanalyzer 2100, and then quantified again using the KAPA Library Quantification kit. Every immunoSEQ 96-well plate was sequenced on a separate single-read 150-cycle Illumina NextSeq 550 flow cell. From the authors' description of their analysis: Because only junctional sequences without quality scores were contained in the immunoSEQ output, filtering matching that applied to full-length reads could not be performed. To assign V/J genes and CDR3, sequences were annotated using PyIR, a Python wrapper for IgBLAST v1.9, with IMGT germline references. Reads with weak V/J assignments (E-value above 1e-6), missing CDR3, stop codons, out-of-frame junctions, or ambiguous translated residues were removed. V3J clonotypes were defined as sequences sharing an identical inferred V gene, J gene, and CDR3 amino acid sequence. To compute the percentage overlap between repertoires, the number of shared unique clonotypes was divided by the size of the smaller repertoire. RTK rarefaction, the Chao1 estimator, and Recon v2.1 estimates of unobserved clonotypes were used to assess repertoire richness. For all TCRbeta clonotypes obtained by the gDNA method from a handful of donors, generation probabilities were computed with OLGA. This immuneACCESS table, as held by TCRdb, lists in-frame sequences with V and J called but not all clones. Of the missing ones, under half trace to an unresolved V gene in checked studies; the others have no known cause. For V, J and clone size, that table is used; D and trimming come from the DNA. This sample lists over 2 million clones; over 85% were detected once. Together, the top ten hold 0.13% of the sample.

The rearrangement combines TRBV6-5 with TRBJ2-5, and 9 bases in between align with TRBD1. This sequence originates from a man in his late teens or twenties in good health. The specimen was naive CD4+ T cells sorted from blood. Sample cell subset or site, as interpreted from the label and publication: CD45RA+ positively selected. The CDR3: CASSYWDREGETQYF. The nucleotide sequence is TGTGCCAGCAGTTACTGGGACAGGGAGGGAGAGACCCAGTACTTC.